This T cell receptor (beta chain) is drawn from a study of T cell responses to AZD1222 COVID-19 vaccine. The method was immunoSEQ multiplex PCR; TCRdb's version includes in-frame clones alone and lacks a portion of them. The sample has about 120,000 clones, around 92% seen once; the top ten hold 14% to 15%. Germline trimming cut 5 bases from V and 6 bases from J; bases unmatched to any gene: 6. This CDR3 is built from 13 residues. Germline V gene data show CDR1 as SQVTM and CDR2 as ANQGSEA. This TCR derives from an adult in good health. V gene TRBV29-1 combines with J gene TRBJ1-2, with TRBD1 matching over 10 bases. The specimen was peripheral blood, collected on day 0 of AZD1222 vaccination. CDR3 residues: CSVLNGQGDGYTF. CDR3 nucleotide sequence: TGCAGCGTTCTAAATGGACAGGGGGATGGCTACACCTTC.